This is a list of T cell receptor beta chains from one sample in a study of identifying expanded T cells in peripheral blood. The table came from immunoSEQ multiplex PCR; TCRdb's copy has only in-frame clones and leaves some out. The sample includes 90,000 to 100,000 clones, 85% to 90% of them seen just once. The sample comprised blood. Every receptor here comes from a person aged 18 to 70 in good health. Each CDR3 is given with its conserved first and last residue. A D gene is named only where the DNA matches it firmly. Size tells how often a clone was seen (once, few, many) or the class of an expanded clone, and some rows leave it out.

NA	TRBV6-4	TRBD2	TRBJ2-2	CASSESSGGSHTGELFF	TGTGCCAGCAGTGAGAGTAGCGGGGGCTCTCACACCGGAGAGCTGTTTTTT
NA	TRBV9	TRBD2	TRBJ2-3	CASSPRFGGVEDTQYF	TGTGCCAGCAGTCCCCGATTTGGGGGGGTTGAAGATACGCAGTATTTT
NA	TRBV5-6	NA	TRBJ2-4	CASSTTAVAKNIQYF	TGTGCCAGCAGCACAACCGCTGTAGCCAAAAACATTCAGTACTTC
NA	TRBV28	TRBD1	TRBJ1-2	CASRRQGGGEGYTF	TGTGCCAGCAGGCGACAGGGAGGGGGAGAGGGCTACACCTTC
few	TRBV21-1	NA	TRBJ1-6	CASSIASYNSPLHF	TGTGCCAGCAGCATCGCCTCCTATAATTCACCCCTCCACTTT
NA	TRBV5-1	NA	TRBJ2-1	CASHSGVGEQFF	TGCGCCAGCCATTCAGGGGTCGGTGAGCAGTTCTTC
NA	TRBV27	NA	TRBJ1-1	CASSLGLNTEAFF	TGTGCCAGCAGCCTGGGCTTGAACACTGAAGCTTTCTTT
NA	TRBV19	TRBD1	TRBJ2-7	CASKLRDSPTYEQYF	TGTGCCAGCAAACTCCGGGACAGCCCTACCTACGAGCAGTACTTC
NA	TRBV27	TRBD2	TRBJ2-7	CASRALAGPSYEQYF	TGTGCCAGCAGGGCCCTAGCGGGCCCGTCCTACGAGCAGTACTTC
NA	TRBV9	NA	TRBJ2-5	CASSVEQGRTQYF	TGTGCCAGCAGCGTCGAACAGGGCAGGACCCAGTACTTC
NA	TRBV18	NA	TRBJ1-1	CASSPPSLGFEAFF	TGTGCCAGCTCACCACCGTCTTTGGGATTTGAAGCTTTCTTT